This T cell receptor (beta chain) emerged from a study of cytomegalovirus exposure and HLA in healthy donors. Study-wide context: In a later analysis, it was reported that the approximately 120 validation repertoires had been produced on the same platform as the 670 or so repertoires belonging to the first cohort. Study-wide findings and caveats: Reports showed the classifier diagnosing cytomegalovirus status with high specificity and sensitivity. The listing of 150 or so TCR beta chains classed them as cytomegalovirus-associated.

The protocol was immunoSEQ multiplex PCR, while the TCRdb copy is restricted to in-frame clones and leaves out a portion. The data show around 300,000 clones, 80% to 90% seen once. The V gene lost 4 bases and the J gene lost 7 bases, with 21 bases spanning the gap. The CDR3 is made up of 16 amino acids. Note on this clone: Its antigen is not identified.

V gene TRBV5-3 combines with J gene TRBJ2-1; a weak D match, TRBD1 (6 bases). TRBV5-3 is reported as an ORF; its role is uncertain. The clonotype comes from a woman in her late teens or twenties in good health and CMV-seronegative. The sample consisted of PBMCs. The CDR3 DNA follows: TGTGCCAGAAGCATAACCGCAGGGGAATTGAGGAATGAGCAGTTCTTC. Translating gives CARSITAGELRNEQFF.